This T cell receptor beta chain was observed in a study of post-analysis software for immune sequencing data. Points from the study as a whole: Normalized Chao1 diversity was significantly lower in multiple sclerosis patients than in controls. Four or five TRBV segments, including TRBV5-6, TRBV5-1 and TRBV20-1, were more frequent in patients than controls.

This clonotype was observed a few times. Its specificity is unknown. Researchers reported that TCR beta cDNA libraries carried unique molecular identifiers. One entry per CDR3 protein, called by TCRdb with MiXCR from the PCR reads. The table includes a few hundred thousand distinct CDR3 sequences, under 55% detected once. V was pared by 5 bases and J by 9 bases, with 14 bases of the junction left unmatched. The CDR3 sequence is 16 residues long. The sequence was collected from a girl aged 10 to 17 with multiple sclerosis. The chain joins TRBV12-3 or TRBV12-4 to TRBJ2-1, with TRBD1 matching 9 bases. The sequencing sample was made of blood. The CDR3 loop reads CASSPHQDRGGSEQFF. CDR3 nucleotide sequence: TGTGCCAGCAGTCCCCACCAGGACAGGGGAGGTAGTGAGCAGTTCTTC.